This T cell receptor (beta chain) was retrieved from a study of blood T cell repertoires in COVID-19. Trimming cost V 6 bases and J 9 bases, with 8 bases left between them. Germline loops: CDR1 MNHEY, CDR2 SVGAGI. The length of the CDR3 is 10 residues. Authors' methods: Estimation of nucleated cell counts was performed using reference gene primer amplification. Only in-frame clones appear in the TCRdb table, and some are missing; sequencing was by immunoSEQ multiplex PCR. V and J calls and clone size follow that table, whereas D and trimming were derived from the DNA. This table has under 150,000 clones, just under 90% appearing once. This clone was counted a single time.

The TCR comes from a woman aged 50 to 60 with acute or convalescent COVID-19. Sample: peripheral blood. J is TRBJ1-2 and V is TRBV6-5; D is possibly TRBD1 (5 bases). The CDR3 DNA is TGTGCCAGCAGGGACACCAGCTACACCTTC. Its translation is CASRDTSYTF.